The 18 T cell receptor beta chains in this list originate from one sample, sequenced in a study of T cell responses to AZD1222 COVID-19 vaccine. TCRdb's table, derived via immunoSEQ multiplex PCR, lists solely in-frame clones and lacks some. The sample consists of almost 70,000 clones, roughly 80% of them appearing once. The sample was peripheral blood, taken 28 days after the second AZD1222 dose. Receptor source: an adult who received the AZD1222 COVID-19 vaccine.

This rearrangement joins TRBV5-1 to TRBJ2-7, with TRBD2 identical over 7 bases. In germline, CDR1 is SGHRS, CDR2 YFSETQ. The CDR3 is 15 residues long. Trimming removed 0 bases from V and 0 bases from J; junction bases left unmatched: 3. This CDR3 reads CASSLEGGGSYEQYF. CDR3 sequence (DNA): TGCGCCAGCAGCTTGGAAGGCGGGGGCTCCTACGAGCAGTACTTC.

This clone was detected only once. The chain has TRBV2 and TRBJ2-1, with 13 bases aligning to TRBD2. The germline CDR1 and CDR2 sequences are SNHLY and FYNNEI. This CDR3 region has 16 residues. Trimming took 4 bases from V and 4 from J; bases not matched to a gene: 4. CDR3 bases: TGTGCCAGCAGTGGGACTAGCGGGGGTACGTACAATGAGCAGTTCTTC. It specifies CASSGTSGGTYNEQFF.

The chain has TRBV28 and TRBJ1-2; 9 bases agree with TRBD1. J was trimmed by 5 bases and V by 5 bases; bases with no gene match: 9. CDR1 is MDHEN, CDR2 SYDVKM, per germline. This CDR3 spans 15 amino acids. The CDR3 bases are TGTGCCAGCAGTGAAAGGGCCGGGACAGGGTATGGCTACACCTTC. Amino acid sequence: CASSERAGTGYGYTF.

This chain joins TRBV2 and TRBJ2-5; tentatively, D is TRBD1 (7 bases). This CDR3 contains 15 residues. Germline values: CDR1 SNHLY, CDR2 FYNNEI. Trimming pared 2 bases from V and 3 bases from J, leaving 13 bases between. CDR3 sequence reads: CASSERGQREETQYF. CDR3 bases: TGTGCCAGCAGTGAAAGGGGACAGCGGGAAGAGACCCAGTACTTC.

The V call is TRBV7-8, the J call TRBJ1-1; TRBD1 agrees at 9 bases. The CDR3 has 14 residues. Germline values: CDR1 SGHVS, CDR2 FQNEAQ. With V trimmed by 5 bases and J by 4 bases, 5 bases remained unmatched. The CDR3 sequence is CASSAGQGPTEAFF. The CDR3 bases are TGTGCCAGCAGCGCGGGACAGGGCCCCACTGAAGCTTTCTTT.

The chain carries TRBV5-1 and TRBJ2-2, with 10 bases identical to TRBD1. The trim removed 0 bases at V and 7 bases at J, leaving 9 bases unmatched. Looked up from germline, CDR1 is SGHRS and CDR2 is YFSETQ. The CDR3 runs to 17 residues. The CDR3 nucleotides are TGCGCCAGCAGCTTGGAATCACCGGGACAGGGGTACGGGGAGCTGTTTTTT. Residues: CASSLESPGQGYGELFF. The complete variable domain, with remaining parts taken from reference TRBV5-1 and TRBJ2-2, reads KAGVTQTPRYLIKTRGQQVTLSCSPISGHRSVSWYQQTPGQGLQFLFEYFSETQRNKGNFPGRFSGRQFSNSRSEMNVSTLELGDSALYLCASSLESPGQGYGELFFGEGSRLTVL.

This clone was observed a few times. The CDR3 region has the DNA TGTGCCAGCAGCCCGGAGGGTCATCAGCCCCAGCATTTT. It translates to CASSPEGHQPQHF. V usage is TRBV6-5 and J usage is TRBJ1-5, with unresolved D. The germline V and J ends were trimmed by 6 bases and 5 bases, with 11 bases remaining between them. Per germline, CDR1 MNHEY and CDR2 SVGAGI. CDR3 length: 13 amino acids.

This clone appeared once. The J gene is TRBJ1-3, the V gene TRBV2; no firm D call. The germline V gene has CDR1 SNHLY and CDR2 FYNNEI. V lost 0 bases to trimming and J lost 2 bases, with 8 bases between them. This CDR3 spans 15 amino acids. CDR3 sequence: CASSEALPAGNTIYF. CDR3 nucleotides: TGTGCCAGCAGTGAAGCGCTGCCGGCTGGAAACACCATATATTTT.

The V and J genes are TRBV6-4 and TRBJ2-2; D is possibly TRBD1 (6 bases). CDR1 and CDR2 (germline): MRHNA, SNTAGT. This CDR3 comprises 14 residues. Deletions cut 5 bases from V and 4 bases from J, with 11 bases between. The CDR3 reads CASSTIGGTGELFF. The CDR3 coding sequence is TGTGCCAGCAGTACCATAGGGGGCACCGGGGAGCTGTTTTTT.

The V and J genes are TRBV12-3 or TRBV12-4 and TRBJ1-1; D unclear. V was shortened by 6 bases and J by 4 bases, with 12 bases between the two germline ends. This CDR3 has 13 amino acids. The CDR3 bases are TGTGCCAGCAGGAGCGTGGGAGGCACTGAAGCTTTCTTT. Its protein is CASRSVGGTEAFF.

V and J are TRBV6-6 and TRBJ1-3, with TRBD1 matching 7 bases. Germline V gene sequence: CDR1 MNHNY, CDR2 SVGAGI (reference sequence). This CDR3 is built from 17 residues. V was pared by 5 bases and J by 0 bases, with 10 bases of the junction left unmatched. The CDR3 loop reads CASSHGAGGVSGNTIYF. Here the CDR3 DNA reads TGTGCCAGCAGTCACGGAGCAGGGGGAGTCTCTGGAAACACCATATATTTT.

The V call is TRBV6-2 or TRBV6-3, the J call TRBJ2-7, with D perhaps matching TRBD2 (6 bases). Looked up from germline, CDR1 is MNHEY and CDR2 is SVGEGT. The V end lost 5 bases, the J end lost 2 bases, and 10 bases lay between the germline ends. The CDR3 is made up of 13 amino acids. The chain's CDR3 is CASSGGVAYEQYF. The CDR3 region has the DNA TGTGCCAGCAGTGGAGGGGTCGCCTACGAGCAGTACTTC.

V is TRBV6-5 and J is TRBJ1-4; no clear D. With 2 bases removed from V and 3 bases from J, the gap between germline ends came to 10 bases. CDR1 and CDR2 from the germline V gene are MNHEY and SVGAGI. The CDR3 contains 15 residues. CDR3 DNA: TGTGCCAGCAGTTACCAACCACCCTCTAATGAAAAACTGTTTTTT. It specifies CASSYQPPSNEKLFF.

This rearrangement joins TRBV5-1 to TRBJ2-1, with 10 bases that match TRBD1. V shed 6 bases, J shed 8 bases, and the junction held 5 bases outside the gene matches. Germline V gene sequence: CDR1 SGHRS, CDR2 YFSETQ. The CDR3 runs to 13 residues. CDR3 protein: CASIGDRGYEQFF. In DNA form, the CDR3 reads TGCGCCAGCATAGGGGACAGGGGCTATGAGCAGTTCTTC.

V and J are TRBV9 and TRBJ2-2; D may match TRBD1 or TRBD2 (5 bases each). This CDR3 is built from 15 residues. V gave up 1 base and J gave up 4 bases, with 11 bases separating them. CDR1 SGDLS and CDR2 YYNGEE come from the germline V gene. The CDR3 DNA follows: TGTGCCAGCAGCGTATCGAGGGGTATCACCGGGGAGCTGTTTTTT. It codes for CASSVSRGITGELFF.

This clone was observed a handful of times. This sequence joins TRBV9 and TRBJ1-4, with TRBD1 as a possible D gene (5 bases). V gave up 4 bases and J gave up 0 bases, with 7 bases separating them. Germline loops: CDR1 SGDLS, CDR2 YYNGEE. The CDR3 is 14 residues long. This chain's CDR3 is CASSSGTTNEKLFF. The CDR3 nucleotides read TGTGCCAGCAGCTCAGGGACAACTAATGAAAAACTGTTTTTT.

The CDR3 sequence: CASSEQGNTGELFF. The CDR3 DNA reads as TGCGCCAGCAGTGAGCAGGGCAACACCGGGGAGCTGTTTTTT. The genes are TRBV10-1 and TRBJ2-2; possibly TRBD1 for D (5 bases). Between the trimmed V and J ends, which lost 2 bases and 2 bases, there was a span of 6 bases. This CDR3 is built from 14 residues. Germline V gene sequence: CDR1 WNHNN, CDR2 SYGVQD (reference sequence).

V is TRBV10-1 and J is TRBJ1-1; 7 nucleotides align to TRBD1. Trimming at V came to 3 bases and at J to 10 bases, leaving 11 bases not matched to a gene. There are 14 residues in the CDR3. Per the germline V gene, CDR1 is WNHNN and CDR2 is SYGVQD (reference sequence). CDR3 sequence reads: CASSDGTAAVGAFF. In DNA, the CDR3 is TGCGCCAGCAGTGACGGGACAGCGGCCGTTGGAGCTTTCTTT.